These T cell receptor beta chains were read from a single sample in a study of blood T cells in healthy people across ages. TCRdb used MiXCR to reprocess the 5' RACE reads, holding one entry per CDR3 protein. The sample lists fewer than 1,200,000 distinct CDR3 sequences, about 25% occurring once. Separately, the same data were catalogued under a study of T cells of mothers and their children.

Sequencing used blood. These receptors all come from a girl under 10 years old in good health. CDR3s include the opening cysteine and the closing phenylalanine or tryptophan. A D gene is named only where the DNA matches it firmly. Where a row states a size, it is once, few, many or the class of an expanded clone; other rows omit it.

D gene	V gene	clone size	J gene	CDR3 protein	CDR3 DNA
TRBD2	TRBV20-1	-	TRBJ2-7	CSVTSGRESLAYEQYF	TGCAGTGTGACTAGCGGGAGGGAGTCCCTTGCCTACGAGCAGTACTTC
-	TRBV20-1	-	TRBJ1-3	CSARDDYSSGNTIYF	TGCAGTGCTAGAGATGATTATAGCTCTGGAAACACCATATATTTT
TRBD1	TRBV27	few	TRBJ2-1	CASSLSAGGRYNEQFF	TGTGCCAGCAGTTTAAGCGCAGGGGGCCGTTACAATGAGCAGTTCTTC
-	TRBV12-3/TRBV12-4	few	TRBJ2-7	CASSFGKAGSEQYF	TGTGCCAGCAGTTTCGGAAAGGCCGGTAGCGAGCAGTACTTC
-	TRBV4-3	few	TRBJ1-2	CASSQDSAGGSYGYTF	TGCGCCAGCAGCCAAGATTCGGCAGGAGGAAGCTATGGCTACACCTTC
-	TRBV10-3	few	TRBJ1-3	CAISESDQSSGNTIYF	TGCGCCATCAGTGAGTCCGACCAAAGCTCTGGAAACACCATATATTTT
-	TRBV12-3/TRBV12-4	-	TRBJ1-3	CASSPTYSGKLDSGNTIYF	TGTGCCAGCAGTCCTACTTATAGTGGAAAACTCGACTCTGGAAACACCATATATTTT
TRBD2	TRBV6-5	few	TRBJ2-1	CASTTPGGGYNEQFF	TGTGCCAGCACTACTCCCGGGGGGGGGTACAATGAGCAGTTCTTC
TRBD1	TRBV20-1	-	TRBJ1-2	CSARDSGGRGYTF	TGCAGTGCTAGGGATTCAGGGGGCCGCGGCTACACCTTC
TRBD2	TRBV6-6	-	TRBJ2-1	CASSDDSAGELNEQFF	TGTGCCAGCAGTGACGACTCAGCGGGAGAACTCAATGAGCAGTTCTTC
-	TRBV14	-	TRBJ2-5	CASSQDQAGTQYF	TGTGCCAGCAGCCAAGATCAAGCCGGCACCCAGTACTTC
-	TRBV6-2/TRBV6-3	few	TRBJ2-3	CASSYSRAGAHTDTQYF	TGTGCCAGCAGTTACTCGAGGGCGGGGGCCCACACAGATACGCAGTATTTT
-	TRBV28	few	TRBJ1-1	CASRRGPEAFF	TGTGCCAGCCGACGGGGGCCTGAAGCTTTCTTT
TRBD2	TRBV7-2	few	TRBJ2-7	CASSWNPYGGAEEQYF	TGTGCCAGCAGCTGGAACCCCTACGGGGGGGCTGAGGAGCAGTACTTC
-	TRBV25-1	-	TRBJ2-1	CASSESQAVGQFF	TGTGCCAGCAGTGAATCCCAGGCCGTAGGGCAGTTCTTC
TRBD1	TRBV4-2	-	TRBJ1-2	CASSRVRPGQGPYGYTF	TGTGCCAGCAGCCGCGTTCGACCCGGACAGGGGCCTTACGGCTACACCTTC
-	TRBV21-1	-	TRBJ2-3	CASSKPPSTDTQYF	TGTGCCAGCAGCAAACCCCCCAGCACAGATACGCAGTATTTT
TRBD1	TRBV28	-	TRBJ1-2	CASSPGGGLGYTF	TGTGCCAGCAGTCCAGGGGGGGGGCTTGGCTACACCTTC
TRBD1	TRBV11-1	few	TRBJ1-6	CASAGTGVSPLHF	TGTGCCAGCGCCGGGACAGGGGTCTCACCCCTCCACTTT
-	TRBV12-3/TRBV12-4	-	TRBJ1-1	CASSLQGGAFF	TGTGCCAGCAGTTTACAGGGAGGTGCTTTCTTT
TRBD1	TRBV12-3/TRBV12-4	-	TRBJ1-6	CASSFPNFGQGDSPLHF	TGTGCCAGCAGTTTTCCTAACTTCGGACAGGGTGATTCACCCCTCCACTTT
TRBD1	TRBV6-1	few	TRBJ2-1	CASSDTGTGTNEQFF	TGTGCCAGCAGTGACACCGGGACAGGGACCAATGAGCAGTTCTTC
TRBD2	TRBV20-1	-	TRBJ2-1	CSAPSPTSGSGYNEQFF	TGCAGTGCTCCTTCCCCAACTAGCGGGAGTGGGTACAATGAGCAGTTCTTC
-	TRBV28	-	TRBJ2-7	CASSYPGGFYEQHF	TGTGCCAGCAGTTACCCTGGGGGATTCTACGAGCAGCACTTC
-	TRBV7-2	-	TRBJ2-1	CASSSPPGRGGIYNEQFF	TGTGCCAGCAGCTCCCCCCCCGGTCGAGGCGGGATATACAATGAGCAGTTCTTC
-	TRBV20-1	-	TRBJ2-3	CSASDLARDTQYF	TGCAGTGCTTCCGACTTAGCCAGAGATACGCAGTATTTT
-	TRBV10-3	few	TRBJ2-7	CAITNSYEQYF	TGTGCCATCACAAACTCCTACGAGCAGTACTTC
TRBD1	TRBV29-1	-	TRBJ2-7	CSVEDPGDRTFYEQYF	TGCAGCGTTGAAGATCCGGGGGACAGGACCTTCTACGAGCAGTACTTC
TRBD1	TRBV7-3	-	TRBJ2-2	CASSPETGSGELFF	TGTGCCAGCAGCCCCGAGACAGGGTCCGGGGAGCTGTTTTTT
-	TRBV12-3/TRBV12-4	-	TRBJ1-1	CASSLARTGAFF	TGTGCCAGCAGTTTAGCCCGAACGGGTGCTTTCTTT
-	TRBV29-1	few	TRBJ2-1	CSEGEGWDEQFF	TGCAGCGAGGGGGAGGGGTGGGATGAGCAGTTCTTC
TRBD2	TRBV20-1	few	TRBJ2-5	CSAREVGRGETQYF	TGCAGTGCTAGAGAGGTCGGGAGGGGAGAGACCCAGTACTTC
-	TRBV27	-	TRBJ2-7	CASSQPESEQYF	TGTGCCAGCAGTCAGCCGGAGAGCGAGCAGTACTTC
-	TRBV25-1	-	TRBJ2-7	CASGPDSSYEQYF	TGTGCCAGCGGACCCGACAGCTCCTACGAGCAGTACTTC
TRBD1	TRBV9	-	TRBJ1-1	CASSVGGDSEAFF	TGTGCCAGCAGCGTAGGGGGGGACAGTGAAGCTTTCTTT
-	TRBV9	many	TRBJ1-2	CASSPPGYGYTF	TGTGCCAGCAGCCCTCCGGGTTATGGCTACACCTTC
-	TRBV6-6	-	TRBJ2-3	CASSHLTFGSTDTQYF	TGTGCCAGCAGTCACCTCACTTTCGGGAGCACAGATACGCAGTATTTT
-	TRBV7-2	-	TRBJ2-1	CASTPYAGTTGNEQFF	TGTGCCAGCACCCCATATGCGGGGACCACTGGGAATGAGCAGTTCTTC
-	TRBV20-1	-	TRBJ2-7	CSARSANYEQYF	TGCAGTGCTAGGTCGGCTAACTACGAGCAGTACTTC
-	TRBV6-2/TRBV6-3	few	TRBJ1-1	CASSSPLNTEAFF	TGTGCCAGCAGTTCGCCTCTGAACACTGAAGCTTTCTTT
TRBD2	TRBV7-9	-	TRBJ2-2	CASSLGPSGVYTGELFF	TGTGCCAGCAGCTTAGGTCCTAGCGGGGTCTACACCGGGGAGCTGTTTTTT
TRBD2	TRBV5-1	-	TRBJ2-1	CASSSWRTSGGGNEQFF	TGCGCCAGCAGCTCATGGCGAACTAGCGGGGGGGGCAATGAGCAGTTCTTC
-	TRBV28	-	TRBJ2-4	CASSLRTEADIQYF	TGTGCCAGCAGTTTAAGGACAGAGGCTGACATTCAGTACTTC
TRBD1	TRBV28	-	TRBJ2-5	CASSSSGQSQETQYF	TGTGCCAGCAGTTCGTCGGGACAGAGCCAAGAGACCCAGTACTTC
-	TRBV10-2	-	TRBJ2-7	CASSEWGDSYEQYF	TGCGCCAGCAGTGAGTGGGGGGACAGCTACGAGCAGTACTTC
-	TRBV7-9	few	TRBJ1-1	CASSPSEALNTEAFF	TGTGCCAGCAGCCCTTCGGAGGCGCTTAACACTGAAGCTTTCTTT
-	TRBV20-1	many	TRBJ2-2	CSARTIEGGLTGELFF	TGCAGTGCTAGGACCATAGAGGGGGGACTTACCGGGGAGCTGTTTTTT
-	TRBV6-5	few	TRBJ1-1	CASSYRTGPAEAFF	TGTGCCAGCAGTTACCGTACAGGGCCTGCTGAAGCTTTCTTT
TRBD1	TRBV6-5	-	TRBJ2-7	CASMRDRDRGYEQYF	TGTGCCAGCATGCGGGACCGGGACAGGGGTTACGAGCAGTACTTC
-	TRBV24-1	-	TRBJ1-4	CATGGQSGAKLFF	TGTGCCACCGGAGGCCAGTCGGGCGCAAAACTGTTTTTT
-	TRBV7-2	-	TRBJ2-1	CASSLIPGGINEQFF	TGTGCCAGCAGCTTAATTCCAGGGGGGATAAATGAGCAGTTCTTC
-	TRBV20-1	few	TRBJ2-5	CSARDPSWPTQYF	TGCAGTGCTAGAGACCCCTCGTGGCCGACCCAGTACTTC
-	TRBV4-3	few	TRBJ1-2	CASSQDINGYDGYTF	TGCGCCAGCAGCCAAGATATCAATGGGTACGATGGCTACACCTTC